These 8 T cell receptor beta chains originate from one sample sequenced in a study of T cell repertoires in cytomegalovirus infection. Each CDR3 protein gets one entry after TCRdb re-called the reads with MiXCR. Seen here are 400,000 to 600,000 distinct CDR3 sequences, about 39% observed once, and the top ten hold about two fifths. Antigens for these TCRs are unknown. This material consisted of cultured PBMCs, taken from culture after CMV antigen stimulation. Every receptor here comes from a human donor in good health (CMV status not recorded). Some clones in this sample may be carry-over from other donors' samples.

The chain joins TRBV12-3 or TRBV12-4 to TRBJ2-7; TRBD2 agrees at 11 bases. The CDR3 contains 15 residues. V lost 5 bases to trimming and J lost 6 bases; unmatched junction nucleotides: 9. The CDR3 region has the DNA TGTGCCAGCAGTCCCTTAGCGGGAGGGAGTACCGAGCAGTACTTC. Protein sequence: CASSPLAGGSTEQYF.

The chain combines TRBV6-1 with TRBJ2-3; no firm D call. The CDR3 extends over 12 amino acids. With 6 bases removed from V and 6 bases from J, the gap between germline ends came to 10 bases. Germline V CDR1 and CDR2: MNHNS, SASEGT. The CDR3 DNA follows: TGTGCCAGCAGCCAATTCTCGGATACGCAGTATTTT. It translates to CASSQFSDTQYF.

The chain is built from TRBV7-2 and TRBJ2-4; 8 bases are a match to TRBD1. Germline CDR1 is SGHTA and CDR2 is FQGNSA. Trimming removed 4 bases from V and 0 bases from J; junction bases left unmatched: 14. The CDR3 sequence is 19 residues long. CDR3 amino acids: CASSSRTGTVTLAKNIQYF. The DNA of the CDR3 is TGTGCCAGCAGCTCCCGGACAGGGACTGTGACTCTAGCCAAAAACATTCAGTACTTC.

This clonotype has more than one count but fewer than ten. The chain recombines TRBV7-6 with TRBJ2-5, with 10 positions matching TRBD2. The V and J ends lost 2 bases and 5 bases, in that order; junction bases with no gene match: 5. This CDR3 region has 15 residues. Germline V gene data show CDR1 as SGHVS and CDR2 as FNYEAQ. The CDR3 spells CASSLSASGSETQYF. CDR3 DNA: TGTGCCAGCAGCTTATCGGCTAGCGGGAGCGAGACCCAGTACTTC.

The V gene is TRBV3-1, the J gene TRBJ1-1; D may be TRBD1 (5 bases). This CDR3 spans 13 amino acids. Trimming removed 3 bases at V and 7 bases at J, with 12 bases between. Germline V gene lookup returns CDR1 LGHDT and CDR2 YNNKEL (reference sequence). This CDR3 reads CASSHGAGYEAFF. The CDR3 DNA reads as TGTGCCAGCAGCCATGGGGCAGGATATGAAGCTTTCTTT.

This clonotype was observed a handful of times. J is TRBJ2-6 and V is TRBV12-3 or TRBV12-4; D is uncertain. This CDR3 region has 17 residues. Deletions cut 6 bases from V and 4 bases from J, with 19 bases between. This chain's CDR3 is CASSFEMALVGANVLTF. The DNA of the CDR3 is TGTGCCAGCAGCTTCGAGATGGCTCTGGTCGGGGCCAACGTCCTGACTTTC.

This clonotype was counted only a few times. The chain links TRBV7-8 to TRBJ2-2; D is ambiguous. V was clipped by 2 bases and J by 5 bases, with 9 bases between them. The CDR3 loop spans 14 amino acids. Per the germline V gene, CDR1 is SGHVS and CDR2 is FQNEAQ. CDR3 in DNA: TGTGCCAGCAGCTTAATACGAAGAACCGGGGAGCTGTTTTTT. This codes for CASSLIRRTGELFF.

This clonotype was counted ten times or more. In DNA form, the CDR3 reads TGTGCCAGCAGCTTAGCGACCTCGGTTGACAAAGATACGCAGTATTTT. Translating it yields CASSLATSVDKDTQYF. This chain uses TRBV7-4 with TRBJ2-3; D is unclear. The CDR3 runs 16 residues. From germline, CDR1 is SGHVT and CDR2 SQSDAQ. V dropped 0 bases and J dropped 5 bases, with 15 bases sitting between them.